This passage covers 8 T cell receptor beta chains from one sample sequenced in a study of OX40 agonist ivuxolimab in advanced cancers. Method: immunoSEQ multiplex PCR; TCRdb's copy keeps in-frame clones and lacks some. The data contain 69,000 or so clones, approximately 82% of them singletons. Sequenced material: CD4+ or CD8+ T cells sorted from blood, taken in a trial of the OX40 agonist ivuxolimab. The receptors shown here come from an adult with an advanced solid tumor such as melanoma, head and neck, liver or kidney cancer.

The sample holds one count of this clone. Here the CDR3 DNA reads TGTGCCAGCAGTGAACTAGCGGGAGGAGAGACCCAGTACTTC. This encodes CASSELAGGETQYF. The J gene is TRBJ2-5, the V gene TRBV6-5; 12 bases match TRBD2. The germline V gene has CDR1 MNHEY and CDR2 SVGAGI. The CDR3 loop spans 14 amino acids. The J segment lost 4 bases and the V segment lost 5 bases, leaving 2 bases of the junction unmatched.

The chain carries TRBV14 and TRBJ1-2; maybe TRBD1 (6 bases). This CDR3 has 13 amino acids. V was pared by 0 bases and J by 7 bases, with 9 bases between. Germline CDR1 reads SGHDN; CDR2 reads FVKESK. The CDR3 sequence: CASSQDRGSGYTF. The DNA for the CDR3 is TGTGCCAGCAGCCAAGACAGGGGAAGTGGCTACACCTTC.

V and J are TRBV7-9 and TRBJ2-1; D is ambiguous. The germline V gene encodes CDR1 SEHNR and CDR2 FQNEAQ (reference sequence). V was cut by 6 bases and J by 12 bases, with 15 bases left in between. This CDR3 contains 12 residues. CDR3 DNA sequence: TGTGCCAGCAGGGATGGGGTCAGACGGCAGTTCTTC. Protein sequence: CASRDGVRRQFF.

This chain joins TRBV6-6 and TRBJ2-1, with D perhaps matching TRBD1 (5 bases). Trimming took off 8 bases at V and 0 bases at J, with 11 bases between the two ends. This CDR3 has 14 residues. Looked up from germline, CDR1 is MNHNY and CDR2 is SVGAGI (reference sequence). The CDR3: CASGRGYSYNEQFF. The CDR3 DNA sequence: TGTGCCAGCGGTAGGGGCTACTCCTACAATGAGCAGTTCTTC.

The V call is TRBV16, the J call TRBJ1-1, with unresolved D. The CDR3 sequence is 12 residues long. CDR1 is KGHSY and CDR2 is FQNENV in the germline V gene. Trimming took 0 bases from V and 5 from J, leaving 4 bases between them. CDR3 sequence reads: CASSQSGTEAFF. CDR3 coding DNA: TGTGCCAGCAGCCAATCTGGTACTGAAGCTTTCTTT.

Of note for this clone: The sample has other DNA sequences that encode this CDR3 too. The chain recombines TRBV9 with TRBJ2-2; either TRBD1 or TRBD2 may supply D (5 bases each). Trimming left V 0 bases short and J 5 bases short, with 5 bases between. The CDR3 extends over 13 amino acids. The V gene's germline CDR1 is SGDLS and CDR2 YYNGEE. The CDR3 loop is CASSVGGTGELFF. The CDR3 coding sequence is TGTGCCAGCAGCGTAGGGGGGACCGGGGAGCTGTTTTTT.

V is TRBV7-9 and J is TRBJ2-2; D is undetermined. Trimming took 1 base from V and 2 from J, leaving 5 bases between them. The length of the CDR3 is 14 residues. The V gene's germline CDR1 is SEHNR and CDR2 FQNEAQ (reference sequence). The CDR3 protein is CASSLDTNTGELFF. DNA for the CDR3: TGTGCCAGCAGCTTAGACACTAACACCGGGGAGCTGTTTTTT.

The chain joins TRBV4-3 to TRBJ1-1, with D hard to call. CDR3 length: 15 amino acids. Germline assignment: CDR1 LGHNA and CDR2 YSLEER. Between the trimmed V and J ends, which lost 0 bases and 4 bases, there was a span of 12 bases. This CDR3 is CASSQELREGTEAFF. The CDR3 nucleotides are TGCGCCAGCAGCCAAGAGCTCCGGGAAGGCACTGAAGCTTTCTTT.